This T cell receptor beta chain emerged from a study of response to subunit inactivated influenza vaccine. TCRdb reprocessed the RT-PCR reads with MiXCR, giving one entry per CDR3 protein. The profile shows roughly 700,000 distinct CDR3 sequences, approximately 15% of them singletons. Germline V CDR1 and CDR2: MGHRA, YSYEKL. The CDR3 spans 13 residues. V lost 0 bases to trimming and J lost 10 bases, with 7 bases between them. Sequences were derived from PBMCs from blood, sampled roughly 12 days after vaccination. The genes are TRBV4-1 and TRBJ1-6; D is unclear. The sequence derives from a man between 45 and 60 years old who received an inactivated influenza vaccine. The CDR3 coding sequence is TGCGCCAGCAGCCAAGATCGAGGATCACCCCTCCACTTT. Its translation is CASSQDRGSPLHF.